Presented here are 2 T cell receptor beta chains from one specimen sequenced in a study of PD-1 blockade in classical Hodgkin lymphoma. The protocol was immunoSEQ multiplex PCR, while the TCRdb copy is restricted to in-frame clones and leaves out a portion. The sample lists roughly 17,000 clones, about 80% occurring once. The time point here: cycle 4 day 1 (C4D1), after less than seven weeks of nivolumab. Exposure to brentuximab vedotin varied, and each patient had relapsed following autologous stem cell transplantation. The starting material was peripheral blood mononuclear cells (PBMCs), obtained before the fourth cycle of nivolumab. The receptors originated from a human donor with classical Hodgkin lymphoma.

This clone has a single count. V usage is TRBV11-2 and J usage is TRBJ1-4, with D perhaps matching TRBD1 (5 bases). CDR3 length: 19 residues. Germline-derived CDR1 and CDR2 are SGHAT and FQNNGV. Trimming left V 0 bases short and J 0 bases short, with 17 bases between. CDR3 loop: CASSLDHSDRAPTNEKLFF. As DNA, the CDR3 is TGTGCCAGCAGCTTAGATCATAGTGACAGAGCCCCAACTAATGAAAAACTGTTTTTT.

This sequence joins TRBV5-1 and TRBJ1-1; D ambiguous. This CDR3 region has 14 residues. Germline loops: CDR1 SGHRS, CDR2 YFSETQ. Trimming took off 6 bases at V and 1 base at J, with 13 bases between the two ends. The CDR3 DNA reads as TGCGCCAGCAAAGCAACCAGGTCGAACACTGAAGCTTTCTTT. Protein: CASKATRSNTEAFF. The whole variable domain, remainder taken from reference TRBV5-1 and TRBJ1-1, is KAGVTQTPRYLIKTRGQQVTLSCSPISGHRSVSWYQQTPGQGLQFLFEYFSETQRNKGNFPGRFSGRQFSNSRSEMNVSTLELGDSALYLCASKATRSNTEAFFGQGTRLTVV.